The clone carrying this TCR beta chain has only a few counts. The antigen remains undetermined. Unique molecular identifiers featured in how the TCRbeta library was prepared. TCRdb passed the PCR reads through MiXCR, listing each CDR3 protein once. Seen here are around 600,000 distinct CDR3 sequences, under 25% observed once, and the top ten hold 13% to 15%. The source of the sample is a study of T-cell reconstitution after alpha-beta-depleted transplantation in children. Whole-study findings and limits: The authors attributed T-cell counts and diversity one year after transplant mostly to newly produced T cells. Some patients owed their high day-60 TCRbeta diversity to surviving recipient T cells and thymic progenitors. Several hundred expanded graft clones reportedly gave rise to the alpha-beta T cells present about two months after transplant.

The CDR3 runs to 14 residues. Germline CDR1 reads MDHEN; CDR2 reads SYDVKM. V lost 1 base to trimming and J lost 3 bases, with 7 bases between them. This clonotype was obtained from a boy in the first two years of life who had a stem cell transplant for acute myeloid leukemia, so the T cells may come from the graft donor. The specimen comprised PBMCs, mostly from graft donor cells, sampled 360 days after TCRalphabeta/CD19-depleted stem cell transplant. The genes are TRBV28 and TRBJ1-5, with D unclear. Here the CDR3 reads CASSLYRDNQPQHF. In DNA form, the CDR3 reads TGTGCCAGCAGTTTATACAGAGACAATCAGCCCCAGCATTTT.